The rows below give T cell receptor beta chains drawn from one sample of a study of a mutant IDH1 vaccine in newly diagnosed glioma. These receptors have no identified antigens. Libraries were prepared by immunoSEQ multiplex PCR; TCRdb keeps only in-frame clonotypes and omits some of them. The table has about 94,000 clones, approximately 89% seen once. Sequencing was performed on PBMCs, taken from a glioma patient whose treatment included an IDH1 peptide vaccine. The receptors come from a woman aged 45-65 years with glioma. CDR3s include the opening cysteine and the closing phenylalanine or tryptophan. The D gene is left open where the match is weak. Size is stated for part of the rows, as once, few or many counts, or as a class when the clone is expanded.

V	D	size	J	CDR3	DNA
TRBV5-1	NA	once	TRBJ2-7	CASSLGSGLLYEQYF	TGCGCCAGCAGCTTGGGGTCAGGGCTACTATACGAGCAGTACTTC
TRBV12-5	NA	once	TRBJ2-7	CASGLVPGGNEQYF	TGTGCTAGTGGTTTGGTACCAGGCGGGAACGAGCAGTACTTC
TRBV27	TRBD1	NA	TRBJ1-4	CASSLYGQELGGEKLFF	TGTGCCAGCAGTTTATATGGACAGGAGCTTGGAGGGGAAAAACTGTTTTTT
TRBV5-1	TRBD1	NA	TRBJ2-5	CASSSMGQSQETQYF	TGCGCCAGCAGCTCCATGGGACAGAGCCAAGAGACCCAGTACTTC
TRBV5-6	NA	NA	TRBJ2-3	CASSLVNTDTQYF	TGTGCCAGCAGCTTGGTTAACACAGATACGCAGTATTTT
TRBV5-1	TRBD1	NA	TRBJ2-2	CASSATGVTNTGELFF	TGCGCCAGCAGCGCCACAGGGGTAACGAACACCGGGGAGCTGTTTTTT
TRBV11-2	NA	NA	TRBJ2-7	CASSLEGGRRDEQYF	TGTGCCAGCAGCTTAGAGGGGGGCCGACGTGACGAGCAGTACTTC
TRBV28	TRBD1	NA	TRBJ1-2	CASRDSRQGVYGYTF	TGTGCCAGCAGGGACTCAAGACAGGGGGTCTATGGCTACACCTTC
TRBV28	TRBD2	NA	TRBJ2-5	CASSQPLAGVQETQYF	TGTGCCAGCAGTCAGCCCCTAGCGGGGGTCCAAGAGACCCAGTACTTC
TRBV28	TRBD1	NA	TRBJ1-2	CASSSQGASYGYTF	TGTGCCAGCAGTTCACAGGGGGCGAGCTATGGCTACACCTTC
TRBV19	TRBD1	NA	TRBJ1-4	CASTPRRTGTTNEKLFF	TGTGCCAGTACCCCACGTAGGACAGGGACAACTAATGAAAAACTGTTTTTT